These 15 T cell receptor beta chains were all obtained from the same sample, sequenced in a study of blood T cell repertoires in COVID-19. Some clones are missing from TCRdb's copy, which holds only in-frame ones; the method was immunoSEQ multiplex PCR. The data hold a few hundred thousand clones, with over 75% observed a single time. The material sequenced was PBMCs or T cells enriched from blood (not recorded which). These receptors all come from a woman in her 30s who had recovered from COVID-19.

The chain joins TRBV27 to TRBJ2-7; a weak D match, TRBD2 (5 bases). V lost 5 bases, J lost 7 bases, and 21 bases lay in between. Germline V gene lookup returns CDR1 MNHEY and CDR2 SMNVEV (reference sequence). The CDR3 totals 15 residues. The DNA of the CDR3 is TGTGCCAGCAGTACACTTTTAGAGGGCTTAAGGGAGCAGTACTTC. Translating gives CASSTLLEGLREQYF.

This chain connects TRBV7-2 to TRBJ2-7; TRBD2 agrees at 8 bases. J gave up 0 bases and V 5 bases, and 9 bases lay outside the gene matches. The CDR3 is made up of 16 amino acids. Germline V gene lookup returns CDR1 SGHTA and CDR2 FQGNSA. CDR3 loop: CASSQVTSVSSYEQYF. CDR3 sequence (DNA): TGTGCCAGCAGCCAGGTGACTAGCGTGAGCTCCTACGAGCAGTACTTC.

The chain employs TRBV10-3 and TRBJ2-2; TRBD2 aligns across 12 bases. CDR3 length: 16 residues. Germline loops: CDR1 ENHRY, CDR2 SYGVKD. V shed 10 bases, J shed 2 bases, and the junction held 8 bases outside the gene matches. This CDR3 is CATGGLAGYNTGELFF. The CDR3 DNA is TGTGCCACAGGGGGACTAGCGGGTTATAACACCGGGGAGCTGTTTTTT.

V usage is TRBV7-2 and J usage is TRBJ1-3, with 7 bases identical to TRBD1. The CDR3 extends over 15 amino acids. Losses at the gene ends were 5 bases for V and 2 bases for J; bases not matched to a gene: 6. The germline V gene has CDR1 SGHTA and CDR2 FQGNSA. This chain's CDR3 is CASSRQGGPGNTIYF. The CDR3 DNA reads TGTGCCAGCAGCAGGCAAGGGGGCCCTGGAAACACCATATATTTT.

In its sample, this clone was seen a few times. This chain joins TRBV21-1 and TRBJ2-7; the table names TRBD2, a call not compared with the DNA. TRBV21-1 is a documented pseudogene. The CDR3 has 14 amino acids. The CDR3 sequence: CASSTSTSGREQYF. DNA of the CDR3: TGTGCCAGCAGCACTAGCACTAGCGGGAGGGAGCAGTACTTC.

This clone was detected only a few times. The chain uses TRBV7-2 and TRBJ2-2; 7 bases match TRBD1. The germline V gene has CDR1 SGHTA and CDR2 FQGNSA. This CDR3 is built from 16 residues. With V trimmed by 4 bases and J by 0 bases, 5 bases remained unmatched. In DNA, the CDR3 is TGTGCCAGCAGCTCGCGAGGGACAGCGAACACCGGGGAGCTGTTTTTT. It specifies CASSSRGTANTGELFF.

The J gene is TRBJ2-7, the V gene TRBV2; 8 bases agree with TRBD2. Trimming at V came to 7 bases and at J to 2 bases, leaving 7 bases not matched to a gene. The CDR3 runs to 14 residues. CDR1 and CDR2 (germline): SNHLY, FYNNEI. This CDR3 reads CASTGTSRPYEQYF. CDR3 coding DNA: TGTGCCAGCACCGGGACTAGTCGTCCCTACGAGCAGTACTTC.

This sequence joins TRBV4-1 and TRBJ2-7, with 9 positions matching TRBD2. J lost 7 bases, V lost 0 bases, and 7 bases had no gene match. This CDR3 region has 15 residues. The germline gives CDR1 MGHRA, CDR2 YSYEKL. The CDR3 protein is CASSQDPAGGGEQYF. The DNA of the CDR3 is TGCGCCAGCAGCCAAGATCCAGCGGGAGGAGGAGAGCAGTACTTC.

In its sample, this clone was seen once. This chain connects TRBV30 to TRBJ2-3; 7 bases are shared with TRBD2. The CDR3 covers 13 residues. Germline trimming cut 4 bases from V and 6 bases from J; bases unmatched to any gene: 7. CDR1 and CDR2 from the germline V gene are GTSNPN and SVGIG (reference sequence). CDR3 sequence reads: CAWTQTSADTQYF. The CDR3 nucleotides are TGTGCCTGGACCCAAACTAGCGCGGATACGCAGTATTTT.

This sequence joins TRBV6-2 or TRBV6-3 and TRBJ2-4; D may be TRBD1 (6 bases). In germline, CDR1 is MNHEY, CDR2 SVGEGT. Trimming left V 6 bases short and J 0 bases short, with 15 bases between. The length of the CDR3 is 16 residues. The CDR3 protein is CASSLADSLAKNIQYF. Here the CDR3 DNA reads TGTGCCAGCAGCCTTGCGGACAGCCTAGCCAAAAACATTCAGTACTTC.

A few counts support this clone. Germline is not matched at one junction end, which may reflect a read error. This sample also contains other DNA sequences that code for the same CDR3. The chain has TRBV7-6 and TRBJ1-5; D is possibly TRBD1 (5 bases). The CDR3 runs 15 residues. CDR1 is SGHVS, CDR2 FNYEAQ, per germline. The CDR3 DNA reads as TGTGCCAGCAGTTTAGAGGCAGGGCGCCATCAGCCCCAGCATTTT. It is translated as CASSLEAGRHQPQHF.

The V gene is TRBV15, the J gene TRBJ1-4; D perhaps matches TRBD1 (6 bases). Trimming pared 6 bases from V and 5 bases from J, leaving 13 bases between. Germline V gives CDR1 LNHNV, CDR2 YYDKDF (reference sequence). There are 14 residues in the CDR3. The CDR3 is CATRPGGANEKLFF. The CDR3 DNA reads as TGTGCCACCAGGCCCGGGGGGGCGAATGAAAAACTGTTTTTT. The variable domain in full, completed from reference TRBV15 and TRBJ1-4, reads DAMVIQNPRYQVTQFGKPVTLSCSQTLNHNVMYWYQQKSSQAPKLLFHYYDKDFNNEADTPDNFQSRRPNTSFCFLDIRSPGLGDTAMYLCATRPGGANEKLFFGSGTQLSVL.

DNA of the CDR3: TGTGCCAGCAGCCCCGACAGGGGGCGCACCCACGAGCAGTACTTC. This encodes CASSPDRGRTHEQYF. The genes are TRBV7-2 and TRBJ2-7; 10 bases match TRBD1. Germline assignment: CDR1 SGHTA and CDR2 FQGNSA. The CDR3 contains 15 residues. V lost 5 bases and J lost 5; bases outside the gene matches: 9.

The rearrangement links TRBV7-2 to TRBJ2-3; 11 bases are a match to TRBD2. Germline V gene data show CDR1 as SGHTA and CDR2 as FQGNSA. The CDR3 is 15 amino acids. With 1 base clipped from V and 4 bases from J, the junction kept 1 base outside the gene matches. The CDR3 DNA reads as TGTGCCAGCAGCTTAGTAGCGGGGGGGGCAGATACGCAGTATTTT. Protein product: CASSLVAGGADTQYF.

Of note for this clone: Additional DNA sequences in this sample encode the identical CDR3. The chain carries TRBV19 and TRBJ1-2, with 7 bases that match TRBD1. The CDR3 totals 13 residues. V gave up 4 bases and J gave up 3 bases; unmatched junction bases: 2. Germline-derived CDR1 and CDR2 are LNHDA and SQIVND (reference sequence). In nucleotides, the CDR3 is TGTGCCAGTAGTAGCGGACAGGACTATGGCTACACCTTC. Translation: CASSSGQDYGYTF.